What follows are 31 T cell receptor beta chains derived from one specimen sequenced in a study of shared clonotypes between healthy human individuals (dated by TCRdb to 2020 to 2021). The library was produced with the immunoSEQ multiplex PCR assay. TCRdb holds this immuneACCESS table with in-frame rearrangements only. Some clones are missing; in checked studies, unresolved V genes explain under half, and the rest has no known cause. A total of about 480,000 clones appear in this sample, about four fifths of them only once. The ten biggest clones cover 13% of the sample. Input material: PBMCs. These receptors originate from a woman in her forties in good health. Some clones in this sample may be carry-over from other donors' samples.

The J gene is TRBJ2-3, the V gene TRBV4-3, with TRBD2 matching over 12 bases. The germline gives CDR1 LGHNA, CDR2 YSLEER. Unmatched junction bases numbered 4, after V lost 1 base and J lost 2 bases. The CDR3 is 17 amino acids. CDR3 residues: CASSQVSSGRATDTQYF. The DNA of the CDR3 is TGCGCCAGCAGCCAAGTCTCTAGCGGGAGGGCCACAGATACGCAGTATTTT.

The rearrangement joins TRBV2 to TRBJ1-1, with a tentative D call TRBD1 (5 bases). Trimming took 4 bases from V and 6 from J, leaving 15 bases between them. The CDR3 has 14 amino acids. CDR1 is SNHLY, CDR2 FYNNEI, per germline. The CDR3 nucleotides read TGTGCCAGCAGTGTACTTCAGGGCAACGCTGAAGCTTTCTTT. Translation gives CASSVLQGNAEAFF.

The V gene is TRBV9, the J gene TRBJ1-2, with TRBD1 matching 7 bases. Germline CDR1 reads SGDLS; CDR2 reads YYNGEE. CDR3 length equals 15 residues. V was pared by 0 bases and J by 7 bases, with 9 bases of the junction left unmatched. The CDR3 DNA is TGTGCCAGCAGCGTAGAGACAGGGAGTGTGCGTGGCTACACCTTC. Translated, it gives CASSVETGSVRGYTF.

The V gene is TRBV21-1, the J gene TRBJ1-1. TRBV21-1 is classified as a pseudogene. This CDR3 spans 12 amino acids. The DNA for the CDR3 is TGTGCCAGCAGCAAAGTTGGCACTGAAGCTTTCTTT. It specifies CASSKVGTEAFF.

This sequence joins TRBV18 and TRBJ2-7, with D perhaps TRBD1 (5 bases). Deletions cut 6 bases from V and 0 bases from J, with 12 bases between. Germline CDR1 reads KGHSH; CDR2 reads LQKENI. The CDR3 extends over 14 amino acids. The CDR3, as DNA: TGTGCCAGCTCTCTCGACAGAAACTCCTACGAGCAGTACTTC. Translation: CASSLDRNSYEQYF.

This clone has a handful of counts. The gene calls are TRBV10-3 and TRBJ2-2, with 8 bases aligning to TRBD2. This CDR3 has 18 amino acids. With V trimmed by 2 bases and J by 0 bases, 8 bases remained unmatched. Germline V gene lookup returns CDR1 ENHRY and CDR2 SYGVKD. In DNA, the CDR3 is TGTGCCATCAGTGAGCCCCCCGGACTAGCACCGAACACCGGGGAGCTGTTTTTT. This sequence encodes CAISEPPGLAPNTGELFF.

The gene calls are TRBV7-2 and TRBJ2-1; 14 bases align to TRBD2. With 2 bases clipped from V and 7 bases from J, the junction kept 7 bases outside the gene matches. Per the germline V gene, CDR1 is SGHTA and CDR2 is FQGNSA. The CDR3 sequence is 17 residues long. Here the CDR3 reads CASSLYAGTSGSNEQFF. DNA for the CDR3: TGTGCCAGCAGCTTATATGCCGGGACTAGCGGGAGTAATGAGCAGTTCTTC.

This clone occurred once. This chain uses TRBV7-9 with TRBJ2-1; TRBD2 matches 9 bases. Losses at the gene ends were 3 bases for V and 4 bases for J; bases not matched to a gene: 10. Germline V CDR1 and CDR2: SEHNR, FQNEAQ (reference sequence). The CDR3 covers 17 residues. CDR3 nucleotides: TGTGCCAGCAGCTTGGGGTTTAGTAGCGGGGGTTACAATGAGCAGTTCTTC. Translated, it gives CASSLGFSSGGYNEQFF.

CDR3: CASSREPNEKLFF. CDR3 in DNA: TGTGCCAGCAGCCGAGAACCTAATGAAAAACTGTTTTTT. The gene calls are TRBV9 and TRBJ1-4; D is unclear. CDR1 is SGDLS, CDR2 YYNGEE, per germline. The CDR3 covers 13 residues. The V and J ends lost 4 bases and 3 bases respectively, with 7 bases between them.

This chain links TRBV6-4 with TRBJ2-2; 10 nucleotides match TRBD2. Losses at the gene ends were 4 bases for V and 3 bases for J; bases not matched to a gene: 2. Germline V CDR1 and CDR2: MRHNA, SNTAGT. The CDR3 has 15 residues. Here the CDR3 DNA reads TGTGCCAGCAGTGTCACTAGCGGGGACACCGGGGAGCTGTTTTTT. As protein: CASSVTSGDTGELFF.

The CDR3 nucleotides read TGTGCCAGCAGTTCCCAGGGGGGGAACACCGGGGAGCTGTTTTTT. It translates to CASSSQGGNTGELFF. This chain joins TRBV6-5 and TRBJ2-2; TRBD1 might be the D (7 bases). Deletions cut 4 bases from V and 1 base from J, with 10 bases between. CDR1 and CDR2 (germline): MNHEY, SVGAGI. The length of the CDR3 is 15 residues.

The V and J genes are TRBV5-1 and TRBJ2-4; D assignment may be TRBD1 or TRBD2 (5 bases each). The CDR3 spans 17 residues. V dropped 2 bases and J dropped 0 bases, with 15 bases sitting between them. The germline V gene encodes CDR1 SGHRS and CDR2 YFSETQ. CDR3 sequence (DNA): TGCGCCAGCAGCTTCCTGGGACCCTTAATAGCCAAAAACATTCAGTACTTC. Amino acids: CASSFLGPLIAKNIQYF.

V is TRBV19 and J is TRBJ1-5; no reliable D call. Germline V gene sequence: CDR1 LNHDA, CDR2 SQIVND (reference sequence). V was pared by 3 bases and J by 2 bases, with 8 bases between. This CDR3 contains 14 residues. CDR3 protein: CASSIPVGNQPQHF. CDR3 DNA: TGTGCCAGTAGTATTCCCGTCGGCAATCAGCCCCAGCATTTT.

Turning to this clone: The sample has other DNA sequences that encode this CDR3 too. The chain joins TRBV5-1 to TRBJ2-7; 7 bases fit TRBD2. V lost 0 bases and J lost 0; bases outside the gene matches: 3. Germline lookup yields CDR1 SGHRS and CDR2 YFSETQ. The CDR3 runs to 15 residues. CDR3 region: CASSLVPGGSYEQYF. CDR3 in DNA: TGCGCCAGCAGCTTGGTACCGGGGGGCTCCTACGAGCAGTACTTC.

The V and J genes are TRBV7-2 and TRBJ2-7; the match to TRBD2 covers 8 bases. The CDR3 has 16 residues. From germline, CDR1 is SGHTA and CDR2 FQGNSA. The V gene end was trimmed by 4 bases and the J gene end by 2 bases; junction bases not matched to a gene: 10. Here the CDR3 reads CASSYPAGETPYEQYF. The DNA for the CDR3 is TGTGCCAGCAGCTACCCAGCGGGAGAGACCCCCTACGAGCAGTACTTC.

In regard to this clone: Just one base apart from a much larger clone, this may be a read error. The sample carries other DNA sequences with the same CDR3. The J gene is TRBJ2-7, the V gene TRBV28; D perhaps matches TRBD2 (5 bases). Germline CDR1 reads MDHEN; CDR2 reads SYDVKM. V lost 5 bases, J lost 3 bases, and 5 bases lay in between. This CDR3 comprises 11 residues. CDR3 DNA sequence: TGTGCCAGCAGTCGGGGCTACGAGCAGTACTTC. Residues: CASSRGYEQYF. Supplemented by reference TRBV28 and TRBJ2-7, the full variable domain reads DVKVTQSSRYLVKRTGEKVFLECVQDMDHENMFWYRQDPGLGLRLIYFSYDVKMKEKGDIPEGYSVSREKKERFSLILESASTNQTSMYLCASSRGYEQYFGPGTRLTVT.

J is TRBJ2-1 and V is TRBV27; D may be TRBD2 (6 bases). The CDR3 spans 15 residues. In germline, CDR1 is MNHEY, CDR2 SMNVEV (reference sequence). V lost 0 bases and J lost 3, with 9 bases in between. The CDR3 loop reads CASSLSQGLYNEQFF. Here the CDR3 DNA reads TGTGCCAGCAGTTTATCGCAGGGACTCTACAATGAGCAGTTCTTC.

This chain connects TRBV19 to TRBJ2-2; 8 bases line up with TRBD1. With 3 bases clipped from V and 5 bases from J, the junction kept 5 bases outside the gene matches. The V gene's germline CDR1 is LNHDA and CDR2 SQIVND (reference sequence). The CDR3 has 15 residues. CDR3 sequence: CASSMFNRGTGELFF. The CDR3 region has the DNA TGTGCCAGTAGTATGTTTAACAGGGGGACCGGGGAGCTGTTTTTT.

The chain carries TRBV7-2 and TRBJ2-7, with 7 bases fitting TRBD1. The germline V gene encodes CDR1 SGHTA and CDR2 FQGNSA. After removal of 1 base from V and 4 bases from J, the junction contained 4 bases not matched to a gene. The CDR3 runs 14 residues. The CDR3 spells CASSLGVRGYEQYF. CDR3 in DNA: TGTGCCAGCAGCTTAGGGGTCAGGGGGTACGAGCAGTACTTC.

The CDR3 reads CASKPLAGGGETQYF. CDR3 DNA sequence: TGCGCCAGCAAACCTTTAGCGGGAGGGGGGGAGACCCAGTACTTC. The V and J genes are TRBV4-1 and TRBJ2-5; 11 bases line up with TRBD2. The CDR3 is made up of 15 amino acids. Germline values: CDR1 MGHRA, CDR2 YSYEKL. Losses at the gene ends were 7 bases for V and 5 bases for J; bases not matched to a gene: 9.

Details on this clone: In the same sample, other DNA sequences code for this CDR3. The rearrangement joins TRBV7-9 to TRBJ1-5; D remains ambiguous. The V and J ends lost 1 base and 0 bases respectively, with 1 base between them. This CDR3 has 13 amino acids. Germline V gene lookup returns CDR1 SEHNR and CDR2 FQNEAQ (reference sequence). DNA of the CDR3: TGTGCCAGCAGCTTAGATAGCAATCAGCCCCAGCATTTT. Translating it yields CASSLDSNQPQHF.

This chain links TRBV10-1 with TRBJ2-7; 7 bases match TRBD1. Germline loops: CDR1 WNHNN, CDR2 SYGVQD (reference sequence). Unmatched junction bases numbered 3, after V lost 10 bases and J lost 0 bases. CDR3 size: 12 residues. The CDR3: CANRDSSYEQYF. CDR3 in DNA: TGCGCCAACAGGGACAGCTCCTACGAGCAGTACTTC.

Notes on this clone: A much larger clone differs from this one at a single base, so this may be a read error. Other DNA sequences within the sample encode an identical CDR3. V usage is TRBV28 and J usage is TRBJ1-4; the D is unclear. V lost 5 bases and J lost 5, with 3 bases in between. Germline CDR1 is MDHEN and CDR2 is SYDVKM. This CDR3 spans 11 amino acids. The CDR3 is CASSLNEKLFF. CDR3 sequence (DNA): TGTGCCAGCAGTCTAAATGAAAAACTGTTTTTT.

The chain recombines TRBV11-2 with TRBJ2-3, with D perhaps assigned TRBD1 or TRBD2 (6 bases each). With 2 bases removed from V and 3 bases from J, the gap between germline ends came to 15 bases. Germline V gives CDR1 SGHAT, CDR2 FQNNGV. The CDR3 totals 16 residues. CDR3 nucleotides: TGTGCCAGCAGCTTAAGGGGGGACGGACTGACAGATACGCAGTATTTT. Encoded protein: CASSLRGDGLTDTQYF.

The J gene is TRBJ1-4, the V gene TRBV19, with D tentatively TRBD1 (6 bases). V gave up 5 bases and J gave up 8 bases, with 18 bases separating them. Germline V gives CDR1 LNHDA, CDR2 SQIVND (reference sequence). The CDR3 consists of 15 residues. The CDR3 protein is CASSSPAGGREKLFF. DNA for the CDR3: TGTGCCAGTAGTTCTCCCGCCGGGGGCCGGGAAAAACTGTTTTTT.

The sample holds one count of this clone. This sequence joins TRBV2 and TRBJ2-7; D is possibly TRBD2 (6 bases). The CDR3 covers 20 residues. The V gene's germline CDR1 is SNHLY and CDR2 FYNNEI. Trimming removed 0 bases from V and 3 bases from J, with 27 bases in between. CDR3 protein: CASSEALFPIGRDLSYEQYF. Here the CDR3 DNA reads TGTGCCAGCAGTGAAGCGCTTTTCCCGATAGGGCGGGACCTTAGCTACGAGCAGTACTTC.

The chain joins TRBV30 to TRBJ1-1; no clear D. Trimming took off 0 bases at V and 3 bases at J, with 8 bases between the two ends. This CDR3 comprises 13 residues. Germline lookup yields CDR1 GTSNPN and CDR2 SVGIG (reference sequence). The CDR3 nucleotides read TGTGCCTGGAGTGTATCCCACTACACTGAAGCTTTCTTT. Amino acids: CAWSVSHYTEAFF.

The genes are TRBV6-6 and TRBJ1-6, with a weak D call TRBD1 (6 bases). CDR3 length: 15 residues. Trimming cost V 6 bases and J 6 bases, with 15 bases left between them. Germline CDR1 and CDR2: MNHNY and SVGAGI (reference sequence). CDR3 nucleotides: TGTGCCAGCAGCCCACAGGGACTTCCTAATTCACCCCTCCACTTT. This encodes CASSPQGLPNSPLHF.

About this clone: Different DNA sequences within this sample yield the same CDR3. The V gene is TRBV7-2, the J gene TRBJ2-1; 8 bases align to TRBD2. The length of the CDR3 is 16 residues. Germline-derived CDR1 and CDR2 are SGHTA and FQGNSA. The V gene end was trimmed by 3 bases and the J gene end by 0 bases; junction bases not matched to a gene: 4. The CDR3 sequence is CASSLAGTSSYNEQFF. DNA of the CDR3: TGTGCCAGCAGCTTGGCCGGGACTAGCTCCTACAATGAGCAGTTCTTC.

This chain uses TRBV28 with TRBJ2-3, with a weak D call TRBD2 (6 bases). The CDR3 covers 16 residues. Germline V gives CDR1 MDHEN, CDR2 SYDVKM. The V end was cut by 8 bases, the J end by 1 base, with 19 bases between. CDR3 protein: CASLTWRSGRTDTQYF. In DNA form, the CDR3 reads TGTGCCAGCCTCACGTGGCGCAGCGGGCGCACAGATACGCAGTATTTT.

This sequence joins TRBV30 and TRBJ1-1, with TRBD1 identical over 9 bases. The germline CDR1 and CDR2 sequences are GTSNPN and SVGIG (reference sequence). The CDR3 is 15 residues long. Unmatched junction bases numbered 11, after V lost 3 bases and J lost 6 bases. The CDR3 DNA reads TGTGCCTGGAGCAAACAAGGACAGGGGTTCGCTGAAGCTTTCTTT. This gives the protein CAWSKQGQGFAEAFF.